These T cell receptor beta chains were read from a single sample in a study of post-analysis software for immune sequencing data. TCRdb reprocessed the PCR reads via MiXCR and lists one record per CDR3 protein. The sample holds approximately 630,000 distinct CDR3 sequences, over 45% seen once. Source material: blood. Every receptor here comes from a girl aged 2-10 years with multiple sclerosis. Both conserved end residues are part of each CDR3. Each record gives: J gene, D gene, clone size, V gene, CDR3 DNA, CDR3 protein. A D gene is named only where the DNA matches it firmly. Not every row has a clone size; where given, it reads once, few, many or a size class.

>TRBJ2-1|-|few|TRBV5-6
TGTGCCAGCAGCCCGGGTCATCACAATGAGCAGTTCTTC
CASSPGHHNEQFF
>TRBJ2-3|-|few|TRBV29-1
TGCAGCGACAGCAGGGGACCCACAGATACGCAGTATTTT
CSDSRGPTDTQYF
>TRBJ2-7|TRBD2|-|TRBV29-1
TGCAGCGTCGCCCCTAGCGGGAAGTCCTACGAGCAGTACTTC
CSVAPSGKSYEQYF
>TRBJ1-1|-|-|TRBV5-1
TGCGCCAGCAGCCCGGCCCGGACGGACACTGAAGCTTTCTTT
CASSPARTDTEAFF
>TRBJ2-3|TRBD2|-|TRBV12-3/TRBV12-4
TGTGCCAGCAGTTTCAAACTAGCGGGGACCACAGATACGCAGTATTTT
CASSFKLAGTTDTQYF
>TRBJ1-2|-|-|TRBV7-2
TGTGCCAGCAGCACCTCCTGGGGGAACTATGGCTACACCTTC
CASSTSWGNYGYTF
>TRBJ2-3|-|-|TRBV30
TGTGCCTGGAGGGGGTGGGCTGACACAGATACGCAGTATTTT
CAWRGWADTDTQYF
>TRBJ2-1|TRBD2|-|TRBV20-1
TGCAGTGCGGCGGGACTAGCTGACAATGAGCAGTTCTTC
CSAAGLADNEQFF
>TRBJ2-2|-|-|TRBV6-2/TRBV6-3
TGTGCCGGCAGAGGTGGACGTTCCCTTAACACCGGGGAGCTGTTTTTT
CAGRGGRSLNTGELFF
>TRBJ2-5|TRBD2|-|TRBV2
TGTGCCACAGGACTAGCGGGGGAAACCCAGTACTTC
CATGLAGETQYF
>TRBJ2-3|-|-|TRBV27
TGTGCCAGCAGTCTTCATTATACGCAGTATTTT
CASSLHYTQYF
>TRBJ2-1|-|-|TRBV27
TGTGCCAGCAGCCCCCCAGGCCTTGGTCAGCAGTTCTTC
CASSPPGLGQQFF
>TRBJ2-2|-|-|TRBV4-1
TGCGCCAGCAGCCAAGAAACAGGGCTGAACACCGGGGAGCTGTTTTTT
CASSQETGLNTGELFF
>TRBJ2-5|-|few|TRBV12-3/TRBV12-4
TGTGCCAGCAGTCTGGACTTATTGGGGGAGACCCAGTACTTC
CASSLDLLGETQYF
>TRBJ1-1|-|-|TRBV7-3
TGTGCCAGCAGCTTAGGCAGTTACGCTGAAGCTTTCTTT
CASSLGSYAEAFF
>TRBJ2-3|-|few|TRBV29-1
TGCAGCGTTGAAGATCCCCGGGGTTTCACAGATACGCAGTATTTT
CSVEDPRGFTDTQYF
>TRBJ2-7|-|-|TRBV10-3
TGTGCCATGAGTGGGACCCAGAAGGTCTACGAGCAGTACTTC
CAMSGTQKVYEQYF
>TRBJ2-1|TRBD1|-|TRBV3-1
TGTGCCAGCAGCCCGACAGGGAACTCCTACAATGAGCAGTTCTTC
CASSPTGNSYNEQFF
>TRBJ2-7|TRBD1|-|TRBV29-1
TGCAGCGTTTTGGACAGGCAAAGCTCCTACGAGCAGTACTTC
CSVLDRQSSYEQYF
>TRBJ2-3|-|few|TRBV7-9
TGTGCCAGCAGCTTTGGTGGGGATCTCACAGATACGCAGTATTTT
CASSFGGDLTDTQYF
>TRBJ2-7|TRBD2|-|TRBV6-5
TGTGCCAGCAGTTCCCGGGCAGCGGGAGTATCCTACGAGCAGTACTTC
CASSSRAAGVSYEQYF
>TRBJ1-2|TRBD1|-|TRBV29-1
TGCAGCGTTCGGACAGGGCGAGGCTACACCTTC
CSVRTGRGYTF
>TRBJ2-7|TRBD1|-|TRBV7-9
TGTGCCAGCAGCCCGGGACAGGGTAGGTCCCACTACGAGCAGTACTTC
CASSPGQGRSHYEQYF
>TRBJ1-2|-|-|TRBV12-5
TGTGCTAGTGCGGGGGCGTTGGATGGCTACACCTTC
CASAGALDGYTF
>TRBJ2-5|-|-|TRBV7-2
TGTGCCAGCTCAAAAAACTCGGGGTTACAAGAGACCCAGTACTTC
CASSKNSGLQETQYF
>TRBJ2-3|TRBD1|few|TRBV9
TGTGCCAGCAGCACCGGACAGGGAACGAAGTCGTATTTT
CASSTGQGTKSYF
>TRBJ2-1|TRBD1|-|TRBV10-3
TGTGCCATCAGTGACTGGACAGGGGGCTTGGATGAGCAGTTCTTC
CAISDWTGGLDEQFF
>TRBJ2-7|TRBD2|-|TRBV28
TGTGCCACCGTTAGCGGGTCGAGCTCCTACGAGCAGTACTTC
CATVSGSSSYEQYF
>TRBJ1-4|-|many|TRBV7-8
TGTGCCAGCAGCTTAGCTCGGGGGGACCTTCTTGCTGATGAAAAACTGTTTTTT
CASSLARGDLLADEKLFF
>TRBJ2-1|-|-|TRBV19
TGTGCCAGTAGTATGACACCCAATGAGCAGTTCTTC
CASSMTPNEQFF
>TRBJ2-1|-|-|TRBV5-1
TGCGCCAGCAGCTTGCTGGAGCCCGACTCCTACAATGAGCAGTTCTTC
CASSLLEPDSYNEQFF